These T cell receptor beta chains were read from a single sample in a study of Ad26.COV2.S vaccination and SARS-CoV-2 variants. Using immunoSEQ multiplex PCR, the repertoire was profiled, and TCRdb retains in-frame clones only, with some absent. In the table there are 380,000 or so clones, 83% of which are singletons. The starting material was peripheral blood, obtained in a trial of Ad26.COV2.S vaccine versus placebo. The receptors were sampled from a person aged 18-60 years who received the Ad26.COV2.S COVID-19 vaccine or a placebo. The conserved cysteine and the conserved F or W are not part of the CDR3 here.

TRBV6-5	TRBJ2-3	ASSPGRTDTQY
TRBV30	TRBJ1-4	AWIGTGGEKLF
TRBV27	TRBJ2-7	ASSIRGYEQY
TRBV7-9	TRBJ2-3	ASSLVRGLAGEDDTQY
TRBV18	TRBJ2-1	ASSPIGLSYNEQF
TRBV5-1	TRBJ1-2	ASSIMTGGDGYT
TRBV27	TRBJ2-1	ASRGAGWNEQF
TRBV6-1	TRBJ1-3	ASSESRHRFSGNTIY
TRBV18	TRBJ1-3	ASSPAGLPGNTIY
TRBV3-1/TRBV3-2	TRBJ2-7	ASSFRAYEQY
TRBV5-1	TRBJ1-1	ASSFNQGNTEAF
TRBV4-1	TRBJ2-5	ASSQGARGQETQY
TRBV5-5	TRBJ2-7	ASSPRLGTGGRVQY
TRBV7-2	TRBJ1-5	ASEMLGAHQPQH
TRBV5-5	TRBJ2-3	ASSLEGTRREY
TRBV9	TRBJ1-2	ASSVGEANYGYT
TRBV21-1	TRBJ1-1	ASRMNTEAF
TRBV6-5	TRBJ2-7	ASSLRGWVRHEQY
TRBV27	TRBJ1-5	ASSLSSLQPQH
TRBV29-1	TRBJ1-1	SVNYGDTEAF
TRBV4-2	TRBJ1-1	ASSLRLTGFEAF
TRBV5-1	TRBJ2-5	ASSLGAQETQY
TRBV7-2	TRBJ1-2	ASRDSNYGYT
TRBV7-3	TRBJ2-6	ASSRTAGANVLT
TRBV11-3	TRBJ2-7	ASSRTGEQY
TRBV15	TRBJ2-3	ATSRGLAASTDTQY
TRBV27	TRBJ1-5	ASSLRGSSQPQH
TRBV7-9	TRBJ2-2	ASSLQQAGPTGELF
TRBV28	TRBJ1-2	ASRTGTAIYGYT
TRBV15	TRBJ1-5	ATSREGLGNQPQH
TRBV9	TRBJ2-2	ASSVERLAGLGGELF
TRBV6-5	TRBJ2-1	ASTPLGERWQF
TRBV5-1	TRBJ2-7	ASSLVQGDPRVIYEQY
TRBV4-1	TRBJ2-7	ASSQVWPWQGPYEQY
TRBV4-1	TRBJ2-4	ASSQSAGGWKDIQY
TRBV9	TRBJ2-7	ASSVGASGGYEQY
TRBV3-1/TRBV3-2	TRBJ2-1	ASSQPTAVQF
TRBV7-9	TRBJ2-3	ASSFKRGAGADTQY
TRBV2	TRBJ1-2	ASSPGQERGYT
TRBV3-1/TRBV3-2	TRBJ2-1	ASSQDLPNEQF
TRBV23-1	TRBJ2-7	ASSQLGDEQY
TRBV4-3	TRBJ1-2	ASSQALRGNGYT
TRBV15	TRBJ2-1	ATSPSMVFDEQF
TRBV7-9	TRBJ2-2	ASSSIFRGRNTGELF
TRBV2	TRBJ2-7	ASSAPSGGAYEQY
TRBV14	TRBJ2-3	ASSHLIGTVRVDTQY
TRBV29-1	TRBJ1-1	SAGLRTNTEAF
TRBV6-5	TRBJ1-3	ASSHDRAPGNTIY
TRBV19	TRBJ1-2	ASSYRGAGGYT
TRBV7-2	TRBJ2-7	ASSLSAGTGGYEQY
TRBV7-9	TRBJ1-3	ASSDLGRNTIY